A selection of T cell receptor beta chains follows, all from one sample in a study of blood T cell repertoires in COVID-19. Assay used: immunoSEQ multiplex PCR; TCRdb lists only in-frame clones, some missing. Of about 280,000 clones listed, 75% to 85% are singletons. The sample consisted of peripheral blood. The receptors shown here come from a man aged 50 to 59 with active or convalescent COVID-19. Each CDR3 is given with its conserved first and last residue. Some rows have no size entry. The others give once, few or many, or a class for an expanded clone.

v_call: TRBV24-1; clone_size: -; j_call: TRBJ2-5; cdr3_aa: CATSDLTSGRGIETQYF
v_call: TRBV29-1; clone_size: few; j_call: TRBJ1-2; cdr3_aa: CSVPSTTGGYTF
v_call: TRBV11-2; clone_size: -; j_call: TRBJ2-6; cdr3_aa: CASSSRTRDANVLTF
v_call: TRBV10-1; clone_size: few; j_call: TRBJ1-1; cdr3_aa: CASRLDRSGTEAFF
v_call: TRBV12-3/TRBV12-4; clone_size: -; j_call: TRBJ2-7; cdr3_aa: CASSLNEGYEQYF
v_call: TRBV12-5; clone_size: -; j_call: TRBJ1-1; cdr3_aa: CASGRDTFTEAFF
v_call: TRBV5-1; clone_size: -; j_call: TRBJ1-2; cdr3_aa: CASSPGGGADYGYTF
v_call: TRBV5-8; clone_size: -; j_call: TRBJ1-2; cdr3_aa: CASSLGTGRGYGYTF
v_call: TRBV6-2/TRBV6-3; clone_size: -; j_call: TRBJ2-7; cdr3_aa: CASRPGAGYEQYF
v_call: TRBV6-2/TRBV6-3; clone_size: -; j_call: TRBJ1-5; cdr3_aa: CASSYGQYSNQPQHF
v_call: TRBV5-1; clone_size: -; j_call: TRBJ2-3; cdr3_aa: CASSLKEGATDTQYF
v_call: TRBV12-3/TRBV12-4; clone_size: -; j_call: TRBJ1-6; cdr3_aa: CASSLMRDSPLHF
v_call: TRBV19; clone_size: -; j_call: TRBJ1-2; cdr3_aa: CASNPGQAALYYGYTF
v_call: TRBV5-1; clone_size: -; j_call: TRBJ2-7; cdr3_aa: CASSSSGRWYEQYF
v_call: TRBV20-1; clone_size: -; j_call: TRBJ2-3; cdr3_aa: CSASDRTSDSTDTQYF
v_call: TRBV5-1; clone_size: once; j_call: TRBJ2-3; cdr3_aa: CASSPGPGTGTDTQYF
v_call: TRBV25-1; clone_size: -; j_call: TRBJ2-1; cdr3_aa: CASSDFRGSRNEQFF
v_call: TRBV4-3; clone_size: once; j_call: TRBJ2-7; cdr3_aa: CASSQEGTGAYEQYF
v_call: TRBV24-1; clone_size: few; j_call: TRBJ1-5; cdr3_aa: CATSDPNQPQHF